Listed here are 17 T cell receptor beta chains from one sample, sequenced in a study of blood T cell repertoires in COVID-19. This table comes from immunoSEQ multiplex PCR, and its TCRdb copy is limited to in-frame clones, with some not included. The table records under 200,000 clones, more than 75% of them present only once. The material sequenced was PBMCs or T cells enriched from blood (not recorded which). These receptors were taken from a woman aged 45-65 years who had recovered from COVID-19.

This clone turned up a few times. CDR3 coding DNA: TGCGCCAGTGCTAGCGGGATGAACTACAATGAGCAGTTCTTC. Its protein is CASASGMNYNEQFF. The chain joins TRBV4-3 to TRBJ2-1; 9 bases fit TRBD2. V was pared by 9 bases and J by 3 bases, with 6 bases of the junction left unmatched. The CDR3 consists of 14 residues. CDR1 is LGHNA, CDR2 YSLEER, per germline.

V gene TRBV11-2 combines with J gene TRBJ2-7; 10 bases fit TRBD1. Germline V gene sequence: CDR1 SGHAT, CDR2 FQNNGV. J lost 5 bases, V lost 8 bases, and 9 bases had no gene match. CDR3 length: 14 residues. CDR3 nucleotides: TGTGCCAGCCTCCGGGGGACAGGGGTTGACGAGCAGTACTTC. Residues: CASLRGTGVDEQYF.

This chain links TRBV2 with TRBJ1-6; 9 bases map to TRBD1. Unmatched junction bases numbered 7, after V lost 4 bases and J lost 9 bases. CDR3 length: 15 residues. CDR1 and CDR2 (germline): SNHLY, FYNNEI. The CDR3 region has the DNA TGTGCCAGCAGTGGACAGGGGGGTCAGGGTTCACCCCTCCACTTT. It specifies CASSGQGGQGSPLHF.

This chain joins TRBV23-1 and TRBJ2-7, with 7 bases identical to TRBD1. TRBV23-1 is placed among ORFs of uncertain function. The CDR3 totals 14 residues. V shed 7 bases and J 0 bases; nucleotides not matched to a gene: 6. CDR3 nucleotides: TGCGCCAGCATCCCGGGACAGCTCTCCTACGAGCAGTACTTC. Protein: CASIPGQLSYEQYF.

In its sample, this clone was seen once. V and J are TRBV5-5 and TRBJ1-3; possible D gene TRBD1, 6 bases. The CDR3 length is 15 residues. V lost 3 bases and J lost 0, with 10 bases in between. Looked up from germline, CDR1 is SGHKS and CDR2 is YYEKEE (reference sequence). The CDR3 DNA sequence: TGTGCCAGCAGCTCCAGACAGGACTCTGGAAACACCATATATTTT. As protein: CASSSRQDSGNTIYF.

V usage is TRBV11-2 and J usage is TRBJ2-7, with TRBD1 identical over 7 bases. CDR1 and CDR2 from the germline V gene are SGHAT and FQNNGV. The J segment lost 2 bases and the V segment lost 0 bases, leaving 16 bases of the junction unmatched. CDR3 length equals 19 residues. CDR3 DNA: TGTGCCAGCAGCTTAGATCGATGGGCTAGGGACAGAAGGACCTACGAGCAGTACTTC. The encoded protein is CASSLDRWARDRRTYEQYF.

The rearrangement joins TRBV6-2 or TRBV6-3 to TRBJ2-2; D remains unclear. This CDR3 contains 15 residues. Germline CDR1 reads MNHEY; CDR2 reads SVGEGT. V lost 6 bases to trimming and J lost 1 base, with 12 bases between them. The CDR3 coding sequence is TGTGCCAGCAGGCCTCCCTCCTGGAACACCGGGGAGCTGTTTTTT. This translates into CASRPPSWNTGELFF.

This clone has only one observation. The chain recombines TRBV2 with TRBJ2-2, with D perhaps TRBD1 (5 bases). Per the germline V gene, CDR1 is SNHLY and CDR2 is FYNNEI. CDR3 length equals 15 residues. V dropped 3 bases and J dropped 3 bases, with 11 bases sitting between them. The CDR3 protein is CASSDRSGHTGELFF. CDR3 in DNA: TGTGCCAGCAGTGATCGGTCAGGGCACACCGGGGAGCTGTTTTTT.

J is TRBJ2-7 and V is TRBV5-6, with 7 bases lining up with TRBD2. Germline CDR1 reads SGHDT; CDR2 reads YYEEEE. This CDR3 is 12 amino acids long. V dropped 3 bases and J dropped 3; count of bases not matched to a gene: 0. The CDR3 coding sequence is TGTGCCAGCAGCTGGGGGGGCTACGAGCAGTACTTC. Its protein is CASSWGGYEQYF.

This rearrangement joins TRBV19 to TRBJ1-6, with D tentatively TRBD1 (5 bases). The length of the CDR3 is 18 residues. Trimming shortened V by 3 bases and J by 0 bases, and 15 bases separated the two germline ends. Germline CDR1 LNHDA, CDR2 SQIVND (reference sequence). The CDR3, as DNA: TGTGCCAGTAGTATTCAGGGCTCAAGGAGCTCCTATAATTCACCCCTCCACTTT. As protein: CASSIQGSRSSYNSPLHF.

The rearrangement uses TRBV9 and TRBJ1-1, with D possibly TRBD1 on 5 matching bases. V dropped 0 bases and J dropped 4 bases, with 16 bases sitting between them. CDR1 and CDR2 (germline): SGDLS, YYNGEE. The CDR3 is 16 residues long. CDR3 bases: TGTGCCAGCAGCGTAGCAGCAGGGCGATTCGGCACTGAAGCTTTCTTT. Its translation is CASSVAAGRFGTEAFF.

In DNA, the CDR3 is TGTGCCTGGAGGTTAGCGGGACCTTACAATGAGCAGTTCTTC. It translates to CAWRLAGPYNEQFF. The gene calls are TRBV30 and TRBJ2-1; 8 bases match TRBD2. The CDR3 loop spans 14 amino acids. Trimming removed 3 bases from V and 4 bases from J; junction bases left unmatched: 5. Germline-derived CDR1 and CDR2 are GTSNPN and SVGIG (reference sequence).

V is TRBV9 and J is TRBJ2-2; 11 nucleotides line up with TRBD2. J gave up 0 bases and V 5 bases, and 6 bases lay outside the gene matches. The CDR3 has 17 residues. Germline V gene data show CDR1 as SGDLS and CDR2 as YYNGEE. DNA of the CDR3: TGTGCCAGCAGGGCCGGGACTAGCGGCGCGAACACCGGGGAGCTGTTTTTT. The encoded protein is CASRAGTSGANTGELFF.

This clone was found once. The rearrangement uses TRBV6-5 and TRBJ2-1; a possible D gene is TRBD2 (6 bases). Germline lookup yields CDR1 MNHEY and CDR2 SVGAGI. V dropped 2 bases and J dropped 7 bases, with 12 bases sitting between them. The CDR3 is 14 amino acids. CDR3 sequence: CASSYAGFSNEQFF. The CDR3 DNA sequence: TGTGCCAGCAGTTACGCGGGGTTCTCGAATGAGCAGTTCTTC.

The chain employs TRBV2 and TRBJ2-7, with a weak D call TRBD2 (7 bases). Deletions cut 8 bases from V and 5 bases from J, with 25 bases between. CDR1 is SNHLY, CDR2 FYNNEI, per germline. This CDR3 comprises 16 residues. DNA for the CDR3: TGTGCCAGCGTACCTATAAAGCTTAGGGGGGGGGACGAGCAGTACTTC. Encoded protein: CASVPIKLRGGDEQYF.

This clone is a singleton in its sample. V usage is TRBV5-1 and J usage is TRBJ2-3; TRBD1 is a possible D gene (5 bases). V was trimmed by 4 bases and J by 4 bases, leaving 16 bases between them. The CDR3 loop spans 15 amino acids. Germline V gene sequence: CDR1 SGHRS, CDR2 YFSETQ. The CDR3 is CASSGSPVQADTQYF. The CDR3 nucleotides are TGCGCCAGCAGCGGATCACCCGTACAGGCAGATACGCAGTATTTT.

This rearrangement joins TRBV6-5 to TRBJ1-1; no clear D. Trimming pared 0 bases from V and 0 bases from J, leaving 8 bases between. Germline CDR1 MNHEY, CDR2 SVGAGI. This CDR3 is 15 amino acids long. CDR3 sequence (DNA): TGTGCCAGCAGTTACTCGAACAGTATGAACACTGAAGCTTTCTTT. Protein: CASSYSNSMNTEAFF.